The following is a T cell receptor (beta chain) sequence with its context. Its target is unknown. The data derive from a study of OX40 agonist ivuxolimab in advanced cancers. Study overall: Averaging about 60 years in age, with a range of roughly 20 to 90, the cohort was about 85% male. Findings and caveats of the study: Some nonresponders additionally presented with little normalized T-cell clonal expansion. There were, on average, more expanded clones in CD8+ T cells than in CD4+.

Germline values: CDR1 MNHEY, CDR2 SVGAGI. There are 14 residues in the CDR3. V was trimmed by 0 bases and J by 1 base, leaving 6 bases between them. The repertoire was sequenced with immunoSEQ multiplex PCR; TCRdb's copy has only in-frame clones and lacks some. This table holds more than 45,000 clones, roughly 77% found once. Exclusion of a patient followed from autoimmune disease history or systemic immunosuppression. The chain carries TRBV6-5 and TRBJ1-1; D unclear. The receptor was isolated from an adult with an advanced solid tumor such as melanoma, head and neck, liver or kidney cancer. Specimen: CD4+ or CD8+ T cells sorted from blood, collected in a trial of the OX40 agonist ivuxolimab. CDR3 sequence: CASSYSGTNTEAFF. The CDR3 coding sequence is TGTGCCAGCAGTTACTCAGGCACGAACACTGAAGCTTTCTTT.